This TCR beta chain was captured in a study of blood T cells in healthy people across ages. Study details: There was about one barcoded beta molecule captured by template switching per two T cells.

Study-wide results and limits: A roughly linear fall in TCR beta diversity per million T cells was seen with increasing age. It was the long-lived donors that had more naive CD4+ cells and higher diversity than aged donors.

Alongside a J-beta primer mix, a sample-barcoded 5' primer served in a second PCR lasting roughly 6 to 11 cycles. A template-switch adaptor with 12 random nucleotides tagged each cDNA molecule. TCRdb redid the calling of the 5' RACE reads with MiXCR, one entry per CDR3 protein. The sample has approximately 800,000 distinct CDR3 sequences, approximately 59% seen once. In germline, CDR1 is SGHRS, CDR2 YFSETQ. This CDR3 has 13 amino acids. Trimming shortened V by 0 bases and J by 5 bases, and 7 bases separated the two germline ends. On this clonotype itself: Antigen unknown.

This TCR came from a man between 25 and 39 years old in good health. This rearrangement joins TRBV5-1 to TRBJ2-3; tentative D call: TRBD2 (5 bases). What was sequenced was blood. The CDR3 DNA sequence: TGCGCCAGCAGCTTGGTGAGGGAAGATACGCAGTATTTT. Protein: CASSLVREDTQYF. Supplemented by reference TRBV5-1 and TRBJ2-3, the full variable domain reads KAGVTQTPRYLIKTRGQQVTLSCSPISGHRSVSWYQQTPGQGLQFLFEYFSETQRNKGNFPGRFSGRQFSNSRSEMNVSTLELGDSALYLCASSLVREDTQYFGPGTRLTVL.